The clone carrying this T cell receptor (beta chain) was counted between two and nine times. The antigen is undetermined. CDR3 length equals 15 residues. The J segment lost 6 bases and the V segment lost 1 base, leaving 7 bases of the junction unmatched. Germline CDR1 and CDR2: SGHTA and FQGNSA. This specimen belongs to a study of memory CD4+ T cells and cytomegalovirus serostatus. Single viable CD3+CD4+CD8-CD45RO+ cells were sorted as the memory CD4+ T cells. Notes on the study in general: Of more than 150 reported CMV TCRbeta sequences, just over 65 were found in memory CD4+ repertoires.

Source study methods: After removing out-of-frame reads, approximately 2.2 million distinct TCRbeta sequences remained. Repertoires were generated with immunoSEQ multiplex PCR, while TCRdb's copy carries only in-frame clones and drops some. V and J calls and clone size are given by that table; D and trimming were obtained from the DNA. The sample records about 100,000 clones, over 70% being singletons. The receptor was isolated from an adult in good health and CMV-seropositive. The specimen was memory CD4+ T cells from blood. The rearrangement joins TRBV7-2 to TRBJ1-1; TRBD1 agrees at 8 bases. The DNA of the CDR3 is TGTGCCAGCAGCTTAGGGGACAGGACGAGGGCTGAAGCTTTCTTT. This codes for CASSLGDRTRAEAFF. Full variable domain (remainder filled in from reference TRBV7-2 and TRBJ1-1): GAGVSQSPSNKVTEKGKDVELRCDPISGHTALYWYRQSLGQGLEFLIYFQGNSAPDKSGLPSDRFSAERTGGSVSTLTIQRTQQEDSAVYLCASSLGDRTRAEAFFGQGTRLTVV.